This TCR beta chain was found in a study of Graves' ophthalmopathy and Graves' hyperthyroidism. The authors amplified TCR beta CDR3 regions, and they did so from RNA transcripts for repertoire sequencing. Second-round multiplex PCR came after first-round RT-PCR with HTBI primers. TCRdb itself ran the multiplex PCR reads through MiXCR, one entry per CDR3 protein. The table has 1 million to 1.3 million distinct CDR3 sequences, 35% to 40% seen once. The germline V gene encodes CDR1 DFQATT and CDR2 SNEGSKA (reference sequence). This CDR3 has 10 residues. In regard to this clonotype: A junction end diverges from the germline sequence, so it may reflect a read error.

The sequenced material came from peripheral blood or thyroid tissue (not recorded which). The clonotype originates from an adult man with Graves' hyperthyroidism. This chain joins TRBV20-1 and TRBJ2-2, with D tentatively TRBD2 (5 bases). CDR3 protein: CSARAGKLFF. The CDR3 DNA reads TGCAGTGCTCGGGCCGGGAAGCTGTTTTTT.